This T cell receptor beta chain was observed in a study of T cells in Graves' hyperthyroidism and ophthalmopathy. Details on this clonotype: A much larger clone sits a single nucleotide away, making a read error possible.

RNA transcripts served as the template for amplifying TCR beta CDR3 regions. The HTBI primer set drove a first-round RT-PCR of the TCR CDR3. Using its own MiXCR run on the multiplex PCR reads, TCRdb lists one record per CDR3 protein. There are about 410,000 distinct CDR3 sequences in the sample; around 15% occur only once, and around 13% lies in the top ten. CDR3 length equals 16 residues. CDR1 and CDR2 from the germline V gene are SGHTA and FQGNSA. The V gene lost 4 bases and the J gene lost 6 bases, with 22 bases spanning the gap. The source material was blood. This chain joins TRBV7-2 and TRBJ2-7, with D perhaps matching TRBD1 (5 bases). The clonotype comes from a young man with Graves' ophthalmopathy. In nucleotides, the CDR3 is TGTGCCAGCAGCTCAAGGTGGGCCACAGGTGAACTCGAGCAGTACTTC. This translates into CASSSRWATGELEQYF.